Listed here are 5 T cell receptor beta chains from one sample, sequenced in a study of T cell responses to AZD1222 COVID-19 vaccine. TCRdb's copy holds only in-frame clones and misses some; the assay was immunoSEQ multiplex PCR. Of 110,000 to 150,000 clones listed, more than 80% are singletons. Sequencing used peripheral blood, obtained on day 0 of AZD1222 vaccination. The receptors here all came from an adult in good health.

The chain uses TRBV27 and TRBJ2-7; D is possibly TRBD1 (5 bases). The CDR3 has 16 amino acids. Trimming cost V 0 bases and J 3 bases, with 15 bases left between them. The germline V gene has CDR1 MNHEY and CDR2 SMNVEV (reference sequence). The DNA for the CDR3 is TGTGCCAGCAGTTTATCGAAGGGCAGGGTGGACTACGAGCAGTACTTC. Amino acid sequence: CASSLSKGRVDYEQYF.

This clone was observed a single time. The DNA of the CDR3 is TGTGCCAGCAGTTACTCAGGGGGCTCGGGGACCCAGTACTTC. Protein: CASSYSGGSGTQYF. The chain joins TRBV6-2 or TRBV6-3 to TRBJ2-5, with 7 bases aligning to TRBD1. Trimming at V came to 0 bases and at J to 7 bases, leaving 5 bases not matched to a gene. Germline CDR1 and CDR2: MNHEY and SVGEGT. This CDR3 comprises 14 residues.

This clone was observed a few times. The V gene is TRBV9, the J gene TRBJ1-1, with D unresolved. Germline values: CDR1 SGDLS, CDR2 YYNGEE. CDR3 length: 14 amino acids. V dropped 4 bases and J dropped 1 base, with 11 bases sitting between them. The CDR3 loop reads CASSPRNRNTEAFF. The CDR3 nucleotides read TGTGCCAGCAGCCCACGCAACCGGAACACTGAAGCTTTCTTT.

A single count supports this clone. The chain uses TRBV27 and TRBJ1-6; D is uncertain. Trimming pared 6 bases from V and 9 bases from J, leaving 12 bases between. The length of the CDR3 is 13 residues. The germline CDR1 and CDR2 sequences are MNHEY and SMNVEV (reference sequence). CDR3 DNA: TGTGCCAGCAGCTCCCGATTTACTTCACCCCTCCACTTT. Its protein product is CASSSRFTSPLHF.

The chain combines TRBV6-2 or TRBV6-3 with TRBJ1-5, with D possibly being TRBD1 (5 bases). In germline, CDR1 is MNHEY, CDR2 SVGEGT. This CDR3 has 19 residues. V gave up 0 bases and J gave up 0 bases, with 18 bases separating them. The CDR3 loop is CASSYSKGTDTISNQPQHF. Written as DNA, the CDR3 is TGTGCCAGCAGTTACTCGAAGGGGACGGATACTATTAGCAATCAGCCCCAGCATTTT.